Sequencing of this T cell receptor beta chain was carried out in a study of cytomegalovirus exposure and HLA in healthy donors. From germline, CDR1 is SNHLY and CDR2 FYNNEI. The CDR3 sequence is 13 residues long. V was trimmed by 9 bases and J by 7 bases, leaving 15 bases between them. Primers: 60 Vbeta forward and 13 Jbeta reverse. This table comes from immunoSEQ multiplex PCR, and its TCRdb copy is limited to in-frame clones, with some not included. The repertoire holds 95,000 to 150,000 clones, with about four fifths as singletons. J is TRBJ2-2 and V is TRBV2, with TRBD1 as a possible D gene (6 bases). This TCR was sampled from a female donor in good health and CMV-seropositive. What was sequenced was PBMCs. The CDR3 nucleotides are TGTGCCAGTTGGCAGGGGCCAGGCGGGGAGCTGTTTTTT. It translates to CASWQGPGGELFF. The full variable domain, in which reference TRBV2 and TRBJ2-2 provide the parts outside the CDR3, is EPEVTQTPSHQVTQMGQEVILRCVPISNHLYFYWYRQILGQKVEFLVSFYNNEISEKSEIFDDQFSVERPDGSNFTLKIRSTKLEDSAMYFCASWQGPGGELFFGEGSRLTVL.